The next 10 T cell receptor beta chains were all read from a single sample in a study of blood T cell repertoires in COVID-19. Method: immunoSEQ multiplex PCR; TCRdb's copy keeps in-frame clones and lacks some. This sample has about 280,000 clones, with 83% found just once. Material for sequencing was peripheral blood. These receptors all stem from a woman in her 50s who had recovered from COVID-19.

The chain employs TRBV9 and TRBJ1-1, with 9 bases aligning to TRBD1. Germline-derived CDR1 and CDR2 are SGDLS and YYNGEE. With 1 base clipped from V and 4 bases from J, the junction kept 2 bases outside the gene matches. This CDR3 is 14 amino acids long. CDR3 DNA: TGTGCCAGCAGCGTACGGACAGGGGTCACTGAAGCTTTCTTT. Translated, it gives CASSVRTGVTEAFF.

This clone was seen only a few times. V is TRBV19 and J is TRBJ2-5; D call uncertain. Trimming removed 4 bases at V and 2 bases at J, with 11 bases between. In germline, CDR1 is LNHDA, CDR2 SQIVND (reference sequence). The CDR3 extends over 14 amino acids. CDR3 sequence reads: CASSTRQGQETQYF. The CDR3 nucleotides are TGTGCCAGTAGTACTCGACAAGGACAAGAGACCCAGTACTTC.

V and J are TRBV29-1 and TRBJ2-3; maybe TRBD2 (6 bases). Germline assignment: CDR1 SQVTM and CDR2 ANQGSEA. Trimming removed 4 bases from V and 0 bases from J, with 11 bases in between. The CDR3 sequence is 14 residues long. CDR3 in DNA: TGCAGCGTTGCGGGGGAGATTAGCACAGATACGCAGTATTTT. Translation gives CSVAGEISTDTQYF.

The V and J genes are TRBV7-2 and TRBJ2-2; 9 positions agree with TRBD1. Germline CDR1 is SGHTA and CDR2 is FQGNSA. With 1 base clipped from V and 1 base from J, the junction kept 1 base outside the gene matches. The length of the CDR3 is 16 residues. The CDR3 sequence: CASSLGGQGNTGELFF. As DNA, the CDR3 is TGTGCCAGCAGCTTAGGGGGACAGGGGAACACCGGGGAGCTGTTTTTT.

The chain uses TRBV6-2 or TRBV6-3 and TRBJ1-6; the D gene is possibly TRBD1 (6 bases). Germline V CDR1 and CDR2: MNHEY, SVGEGT. The CDR3 sequence is 17 residues long. V lost 2 bases, J lost 0 bases, and 11 bases lay in between. The CDR3 protein is CASSYTSDSSYNSPLHF. CDR3 bases: TGTGCCAGCAGTTACACCTCGGACAGCTCCTATAATTCACCCCTCCACTTT.

V is TRBV5-4 and J is TRBJ2-1, with 13 bases fitting TRBD2. The CDR3 has 15 residues. V shed 4 bases and J 10 bases; nucleotides not matched to a gene: 8. The germline CDR1 and CDR2 sequences are SGHNT and YYREEE (reference sequence). CDR3 sequence reads: CASSLRTSGSREQFF. Written as DNA, the CDR3 is TGTGCCAGCAGCCTGCGGACTAGCGGGAGTCGCGAGCAGTTCTTC.

J is TRBJ2-5 and V is TRBV7-2; tentative D call: TRBD1 (6 bases). CDR3 length: 14 amino acids. The germline CDR1 and CDR2 sequences are SGHTA and FQGNSA. V lost 1 base and J 3 bases, leaving 9 bases between the germline ends. This CDR3 is CASSLVGQKETQYF. CDR3 nucleotide sequence: TGTGCCAGCAGCTTAGTTGGACAGAAAGAGACCCAGTACTTC.

The V and J genes are TRBV4-1 and TRBJ1-2, with D perhaps matching TRBD1 (5 bases). Trimming shortened V by 3 bases and J by 7 bases, and 9 bases separated the two germline ends. There are 12 residues in the CDR3. CDR1 and CDR2 (germline): MGHRA, YSYEKL. The CDR3 DNA sequence: TGCGCCAGCAGCCACTTTGACAGTGGCTACACCTTC. It codes for CASSHFDSGYTF.

This clone was seen a single time. CDR3 DNA: TGTGCCAGCGGGACAGGGGCCCGAACACTGACTGAAGCTTTCTTT. This translates into CASGTGARTLTEAFF. The chain couples TRBV28 to TRBJ1-1; 10 bases fit TRBD1. The CDR3 is made up of 15 amino acids. Germline CDR1 is MDHEN and CDR2 is SYDVKM. The J segment lost 5 bases and the V segment lost 8 bases, leaving 11 bases of the junction unmatched.

The chain recombines TRBV19 with TRBJ2-7, with unresolved D. Germline V gene lookup returns CDR1 LNHDA and CDR2 SQIVND (reference sequence). Trimming removed 8 bases from V and 3 bases from J, with 8 bases in between. The CDR3 extends over 11 amino acids. The chain's CDR3 is CASGTYYEQYF. The CDR3 bases are TGTGCCAGTGGCACATACTACGAGCAGTACTTC.